This T cell receptor (beta chain) was recorded in a study of blood T cell repertoires in COVID-19. The wider study: The samples span acute and convalescent COVID-19 from the United States, Italy and Spain.

The V gene's germline CDR1 is ENHRY and CDR2 SYGVKD. The CDR3 runs 17 residues. V was pared by 0 bases and J by 2 bases, with 16 bases between. Authors' processing steps: Scientists estimated how many nucleated cells there were by amplifying reference gene primers. Measured with immunoSEQ multiplex PCR; TCRdb has only the in-frame clones, and not every one. V and J calls and clone size are copied from that table; D and trimming were computed from the DNA. The data contain 150,000 to 200,000 clones, more than 60% of them singletons. The source is a man aged 50 to 60 who had recovered from COVID-19. The chain combines TRBV10-3 with TRBJ1-2; D unresolved. Sequenced sample: peripheral blood. The CDR3 spells CAISESKSRDTNYGYTF. CDR3 nucleotides: TGTGCCATCAGTGAGTCGAAGTCGAGGGATACCAACTATGGCTACACCTTC.